This T cell receptor (beta chain) appears in the sequencing data of a study of read filtering for tumor transcriptome and immune sequencing. Study at large: The cohort had some 17 men and approximately 13 women aged about 47 to 80, mean around 63 years. After DNase treatment, RNA was made into whole-transcriptome libraries. Notes on the study in general: The CD138-negative fraction was mixed bone marrow immune cells, not pure T cells.

CDR3 length equals 14 residues. Germline V gene data show CDR1 as ENHRY and CDR2 as SYGVKD. Molecular barcoded adaptors covering alpha/delta and beta/gamma chains were used on approximately 440 ng RNA. TCRdb fed the reads into MiXCR, producing one record per CDR3 protein. The sample gives more than 35,000 distinct CDR3 sequences, about an eighth of which show up once; less than 45% is in the top ten. Details on this clonotype: Antigen: not known. A much larger clone sits a single nucleotide away, making a read error possible.

This TCR was recovered from a donor at least 40 years old with multiple myeloma. The chain has TRBV10-3 and TRBJ2-7; 11 nucleotides line up with TRBD2. Source material: a population of CD138-negative cells sorted from bone marrow. The CDR3 protein is CAIMAGLADYEQDF. CDR3 DNA sequence: TGTGCCATCATGGCGGGACTAGCGGACTACGAGCAGGACTTC.